This T cell receptor (beta chain) derives from a study of CXCR3-negative and CXCR3-positive naive CD8 T cells. Study-wide background: The TRB read total, approximately 150 million, broke down to about 1.5 +/- 0.3 million reads per library. Study-level points and caveats: From TRB CDR3 properties, TCR strength was inferred; surface CD5 did not differ between naive subsets.

To note about this clonotype: Its antigen is not known.

The TRB libraries of cDNA were built by UMI-labeled 5' RACE. TCRdb reprocessed the 5' RACE reads and keeps a single row for each CDR3 protein, giving no DNA. The sample is made up of some 8,200 distinct CDR3 sequences, and the top ten hold approximately 2.2% of it. CDR3 length: 14 amino acids. Looked up from germline, CDR1 is SGDLS and CDR2 is YYNGEE. The material sequenced was naive CXCR3- CD8+ T cells from blood. Subset given: CD45RO-CCR7+CD27+CD95- naive CD8+ T cells lacking CXCR3 (TNR3-). The clonotype originates from a human donor in good health. Some clones in this sample may be carry-over from other donors' samples. J is TRBJ1-1 and V is TRBV9. Here the CDR3 reads CASSVGTRITEAFF.